One and the same sample provided the 8 T cell receptor beta chains below, sequenced in a study of blood T cell repertoires in COVID-19. The data were produced by immunoSEQ multiplex PCR, yet TCRdb's version contains in-frame clones alone and is incomplete. This table has around 160,000 clones, approximately 90% appearing once. The sequencing input was PBMCs or T cells enriched from blood (not recorded which). These receptor sequences come from a woman in her thirties with acute COVID-19.

The rearrangement links TRBV28 to TRBJ1-1; maybe TRBD1 (6 bases). CDR1 is MDHEN and CDR2 is SYDVKM in the germline V gene. V was shortened by 9 bases and J by 4 bases, with 9 bases between the two germline ends. CDR3 length equals 11 residues. The CDR3 here is CASEQGTEAFF. In nucleotides, the CDR3 is TGTGCCAGTGAACAGGGCACTGAAGCTTTCTTT. The full variable domain, in which reference TRBV28 and TRBJ1-1 provide the parts outside the CDR3, is DVKVTQSSRYLVKRTGEKVFLECVQDMDHENMFWYRQDPGLGLRLIYFSYDVKMKEKGDIPEGYSVSREKKERFSLILESASTNQTSMYLCASEQGTEAFFGQGTRLTVV.

The rearrangement uses TRBV5-4 and TRBJ2-4; tentative D call: TRBD2 (6 bases). CDR3 length equals 16 residues. Trimming removed 2 bases at V and 8 bases at J, with 20 bases between. Per the germline V gene, CDR1 is SGHNT and CDR2 is YYREEE (reference sequence). The CDR3 nucleotides are TGTGCCAGCAGCTTTTCCCCCCCTGGAGGGGCTGACATTCAGTACTTC. It encodes CASSFSPPGGADIQYF.

In its sample, this clone was seen a few times. The chain uses TRBV7-2 and TRBJ2-3; D not resolved. This CDR3 comprises 15 residues. CDR1 is SGHTA and CDR2 is FQGNSA in the germline V gene. Between the trimmed V and J ends, which lost 6 bases and 2 bases, there was a span of 15 bases. CDR3 protein: CASRPTPSPTDTQYF. The CDR3 DNA is TGTGCCAGCAGACCCACACCTTCCCCCACAGATACGCAGTATTTT. Full variable domain (remainder filled in from reference TRBV7-2 and TRBJ2-3): GAGVSQSPSNKVTEKGKDVELRCDPISGHTALYWYRQSLGQGLEFLIYFQGNSAPDKSGLPSDRFSAERTGGSVSTLTIQRTQQEDSAVYLCASRPTPSPTDTQYFGPGTRLTVL.

A few counts support this clone. The rearrangement uses TRBV27 and TRBJ1-1, with TRBD1 identical over 8 bases. The CDR3 has 15 residues. Trimming took 6 bases from V and 2 from J; bases not matched to a gene: 8. Germline assignment: CDR1 MNHEY and CDR2 SMNVEV (reference sequence). CDR3 sequence reads: CASRDWGQDNTEAFF. The CDR3 DNA reads TGTGCCAGCAGAGATTGGGGACAGGACAACACTGAAGCTTTCTTT.

The chain joins TRBV18 to TRBJ2-5; D is ambiguous. The germline V gene encodes CDR1 KGHSH and CDR2 LQKENI. The V end lost 2 bases, the J end lost 5 bases, and 6 bases lay between the germline ends. The CDR3 consists of 12 residues. CDR3 sequence reads: CASSPSGETQYF. The CDR3 DNA sequence: TGTGCCAGCTCACCATCCGGGGAGACCCAGTACTTC.

V usage is TRBV18 and J usage is TRBJ2-1; possible D gene TRBD2, 6 bases. The CDR3 has 15 residues. Germline values: CDR1 KGHSH, CDR2 LQKENI. V lost 1 base, J lost 3 bases, and 10 bases lay in between. The CDR3 is CASSPLGDFYNEQFF. The CDR3 bases are TGTGCCAGCTCACCACTAGGGGACTTCTACAATGAGCAGTTCTTC.

The sample holds one count of this clone. This chain joins TRBV25-1 and TRBJ1-1, with no clear D. V was cut by 1 base and J by 5 bases, with 8 bases left in between. CDR1 and CDR2 from the germline V gene are MGHDK and SYGVNS. The CDR3 has 13 residues. The CDR3 nucleotides are TGTGCCAGCAGTGAATTTGGAGGGACTGAAGCTTTCTTT. Amino acid sequence: CASSEFGGTEAFF. The full variable domain, in which reference TRBV25-1 and TRBJ1-1 provide the parts outside the CDR3, is EADIYQTPRYLVIGTGKKITLECSQTMGHDKMYWYQQDPGMELHLIHYSYGVNSTEKGDLSSESTVSRIRTEHFPLTLESARPSHTSQYLCASSEFGGTEAFFGQGTRLTVV.

V usage is TRBV2 and J usage is TRBJ1-5, with 8 bases fitting TRBD1. CDR1 is SNHLY and CDR2 is FYNNEI in the germline V gene. This CDR3 is built from 15 residues. Losses at the gene ends were 6 bases for V and 7 bases for J; bases not matched to a gene: 11. The CDR3 is CASRGTGALGQPQHF. In nucleotides, the CDR3 is TGTGCCAGCAGGGGGACAGGCGCCTTGGGGCAGCCCCAGCATTTT.